This entry lists 9 T cell receptor beta chains sequenced from one sample in a study of CD8+CD57+ T cells in acquired aplastic anemia. CD8+CD57+ cell expansion, shown by flow cytometry, had occurred in the patients selected for sequencing. Genomic DNA provided the template from which TCR beta VDJ and CDR3 profiles were obtained. TCRdb recomputed calls from the reads with MiXCR, one row per CDR3 protein. This sample has fewer than 250,000 distinct CDR3 sequences, with around 45% found just once. The material sequenced was sorted CD4+, CD8+, or CD8+CD57+ T cells (not recorded which) from PBMCs. These receptor sequences come from a human donor with aplastic anemia.

The chain uses TRBV19 and TRBJ1-1; TRBD1 is a possible D gene (6 bases). Germline V gives CDR1 LNHDA, CDR2 SQIVND (reference sequence). V dropped 3 bases and J dropped 3 bases, with 8 bases sitting between them. This CDR3 spans 13 amino acids. The CDR3 loop reads CASSITGHTEAFF. Here the CDR3 DNA reads TGTGCCAGTAGTATCACAGGGCACACTGAAGCTTTCTTT.

J is TRBJ2-1 and V is TRBV20-1, with TRBD2 matching 8 bases. There are 16 residues in the CDR3. J gave up 0 bases and V 0 bases, and 4 bases lay outside the gene matches. Germline V lookup: CDR1 DFQATT, CDR2 SNEGSKA (reference sequence). This CDR3 is CSARDTGTSSYNEQFF. The CDR3 coding sequence is TGCAGTGCTAGAGACACCGGGACTAGCTCCTACAATGAGCAGTTCTTC.

This clonotype was counted at least ten times. This rearrangement joins TRBV7-8 to TRBJ2-1, with D possibly called TRBD1 or TRBD2 (5 bases each). CDR1 and CDR2 (germline): SGHVS, FQNEAQ. V dropped 5 bases and J dropped 8 bases, with 13 bases sitting between them. This CDR3 has 13 residues. CDR3 DNA: TGTGCCAGCAGCCCCTTGAGGGGAGATGAGCAGTTCTTC. This gives the protein CASSPLRGDEQFF.

The chain links TRBV19 to TRBJ2-7; 9 nucleotides agree with TRBD1. Trimming took 4 bases from V and 6 from J; bases not matched to a gene: 7. Germline V lookup: CDR1 LNHDA, CDR2 SQIVND (reference sequence). The CDR3 totals 14 residues. The CDR3 is CASSTGGTGSEQYF. The CDR3 bases are TGTGCCAGTAGTACAGGTGGGACAGGGTCCGAGCAGTACTTC.

For this clonotype: This may arise from a read error, as a much more abundant clone is one base away. V and J are TRBV20-1 and TRBJ2-7; 8 bases match TRBD2. J lost 7 bases, V lost 5 bases, and 13 bases had no gene match. In germline, CDR1 is DFQATT, CDR2 SNEGSKA (reference sequence). This CDR3 is built from 14 residues. The CDR3, as DNA: TGCAGTGCTTTTTCTAAGCGGGAGCTCTATGAGCAGTACTTC. Translation: CSAFSKRELYEQYF.

Ten or more counts support this clonotype. V and J are TRBV6-2 or TRBV6-3 and TRBJ1-2; D not resolved. The CDR3 extends over 10 amino acids. The V end was cut by 2 bases, the J end by 8 bases, with 3 bases between. Per the germline V gene, CDR1 is MNHEY and CDR2 is SVGEGT. Written as DNA, the CDR3 is TGTGCCAGCAGTTACCCCGGCTACACCTTC. Translating gives CASSYPGYTF.

This clonotype was seen more than once but under ten times. A much larger clone sits a single nucleotide away, making a read error possible. J is TRBJ2-2 and V is TRBV11-2, with D unresolved. The germline V gene encodes CDR1 SGHAT and CDR2 FQNNGV. This CDR3 is built from 15 residues. CDR3 DNA sequence: TGTGTCAGCAGACAAGTCGACGAGCACACCGGGGAGCTGTTTTTT. Translation gives CVSRQVDEHTGELFF.

J is TRBJ1-2 and V is TRBV20-1, with D uncertain. The CDR3 spans 13 residues. CDR1 and CDR2 from the germline V gene are DFQATT and SNEGSKA (reference sequence). Trimming removed 0 bases from V and 8 bases from J, with 13 bases in between. The CDR3 nucleotides read TGCAGTGCTAGAGATTTGGCAGGCCGAGGCTACACCTTC. Amino acid sequence: CSARDLAGRGYTF.

The rearrangement uses TRBV7-3 and TRBJ2-2; TRBD2 matches 7 bases. With V trimmed by 6 bases and J by 7 bases, 5 bases remained unmatched. The CDR3 consists of 13 residues. Germline CDR1 and CDR2: SGHTA and FQGTGA. The CDR3 loop is CASSTGLGGELFF. CDR3 DNA: TGTGCCAGCAGTACCGGACTAGGCGGGGAGCTGTTTTTT.